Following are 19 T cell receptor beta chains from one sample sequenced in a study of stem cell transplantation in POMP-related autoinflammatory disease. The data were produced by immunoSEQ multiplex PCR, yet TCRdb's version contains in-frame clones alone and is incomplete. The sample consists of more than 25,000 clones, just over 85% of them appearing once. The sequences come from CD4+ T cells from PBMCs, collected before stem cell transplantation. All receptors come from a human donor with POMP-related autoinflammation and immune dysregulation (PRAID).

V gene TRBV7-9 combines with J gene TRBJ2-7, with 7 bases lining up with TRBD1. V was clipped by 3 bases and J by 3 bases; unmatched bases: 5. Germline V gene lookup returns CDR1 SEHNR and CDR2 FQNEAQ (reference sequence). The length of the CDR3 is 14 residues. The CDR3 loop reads CASSFGTAYYEQYF. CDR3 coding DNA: TGTGCCAGCAGCTTTGGGACAGCATACTACGAGCAGTACTTC.

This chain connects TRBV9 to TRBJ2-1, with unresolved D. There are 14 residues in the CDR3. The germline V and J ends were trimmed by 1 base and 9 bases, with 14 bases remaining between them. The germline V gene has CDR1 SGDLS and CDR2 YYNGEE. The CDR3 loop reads CASSVSPLLPEQFF. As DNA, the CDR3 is TGTGCCAGCAGCGTATCCCCCCTTCTACCTGAGCAGTTCTTC.

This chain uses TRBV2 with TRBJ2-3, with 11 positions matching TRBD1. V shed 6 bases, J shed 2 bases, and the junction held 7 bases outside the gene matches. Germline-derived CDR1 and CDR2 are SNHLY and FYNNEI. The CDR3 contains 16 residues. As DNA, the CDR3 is TGTGCCAGCAGCGGGAGGACAGGGGGCCTCACAGATACGCAGTATTTT. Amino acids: CASSGRTGGLTDTQYF.

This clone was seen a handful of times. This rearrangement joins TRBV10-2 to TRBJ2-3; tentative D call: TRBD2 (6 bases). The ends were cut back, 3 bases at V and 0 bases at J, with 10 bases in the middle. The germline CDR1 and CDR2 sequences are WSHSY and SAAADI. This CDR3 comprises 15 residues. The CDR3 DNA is TGCGCCAGCAGTGATCCTAGCGCCAGCACAGATACGCAGTATTTT. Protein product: CASSDPSASTDTQYF.

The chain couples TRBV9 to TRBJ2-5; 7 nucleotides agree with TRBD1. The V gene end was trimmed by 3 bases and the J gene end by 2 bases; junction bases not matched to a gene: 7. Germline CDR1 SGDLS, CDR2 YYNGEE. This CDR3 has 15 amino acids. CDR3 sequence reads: CASSGGQPLQETQYF. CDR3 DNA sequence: TGTGCCAGCAGCGGGGGACAGCCACTACAAGAGACCCAGTACTTC.

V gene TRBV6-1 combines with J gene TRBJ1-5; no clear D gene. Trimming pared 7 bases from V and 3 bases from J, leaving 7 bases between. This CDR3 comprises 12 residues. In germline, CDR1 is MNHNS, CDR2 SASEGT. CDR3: CASISYNQPQHF. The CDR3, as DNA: TGTGCCAGCATAAGTTACAATCAGCCCCAGCATTTT.

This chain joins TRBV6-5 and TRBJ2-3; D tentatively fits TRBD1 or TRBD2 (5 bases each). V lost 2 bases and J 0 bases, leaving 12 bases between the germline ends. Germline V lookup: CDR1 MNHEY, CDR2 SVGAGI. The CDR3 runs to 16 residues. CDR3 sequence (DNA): TGTGCCAGCAGTTACCCCAGGGAGAAGAGCACAGATACGCAGTATTTT. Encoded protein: CASSYPREKSTDTQYF.

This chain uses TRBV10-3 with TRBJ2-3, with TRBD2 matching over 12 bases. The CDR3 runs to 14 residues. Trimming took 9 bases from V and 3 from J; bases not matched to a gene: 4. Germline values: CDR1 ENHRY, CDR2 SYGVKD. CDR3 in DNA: TGTGCCATTGGACTAGCGGGAAATACAGATACGCAGTATTTT. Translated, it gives CAIGLAGNTDTQYF.

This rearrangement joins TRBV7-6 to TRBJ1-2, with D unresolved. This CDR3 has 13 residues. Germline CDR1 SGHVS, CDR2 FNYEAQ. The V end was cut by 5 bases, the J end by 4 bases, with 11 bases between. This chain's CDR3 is CASSPTAGYGYTF. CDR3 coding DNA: TGTGCCAGCAGCCCGACCGCGGGCTATGGCTACACCTTC. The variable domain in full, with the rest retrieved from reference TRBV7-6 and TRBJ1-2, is GAGVSQSPRYKVTKRGQDVALRCDPISGHVSLYWYRQALGQGPEFLTYFNYEAQQDKSGLPNDRFSAERPEGSISTLTIQRTEQRDSAMYRCASSPTAGYGYTFGSGTRLTVV.

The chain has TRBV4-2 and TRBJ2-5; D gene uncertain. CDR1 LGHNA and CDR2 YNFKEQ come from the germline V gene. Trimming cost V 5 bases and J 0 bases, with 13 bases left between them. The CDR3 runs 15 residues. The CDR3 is CASSSGGNNQETQYF. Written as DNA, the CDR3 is TGTGCCAGCAGCTCGGGTGGAAACAACCAAGAGACCCAGTACTTC.

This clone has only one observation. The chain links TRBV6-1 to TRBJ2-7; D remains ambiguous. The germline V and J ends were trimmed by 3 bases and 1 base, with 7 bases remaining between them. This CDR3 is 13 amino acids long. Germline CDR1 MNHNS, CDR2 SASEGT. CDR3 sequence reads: CASSESQSYEQYF. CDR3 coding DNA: TGTGCCAGCAGTGAGTCACAGTCCTACGAGCAGTACTTC.

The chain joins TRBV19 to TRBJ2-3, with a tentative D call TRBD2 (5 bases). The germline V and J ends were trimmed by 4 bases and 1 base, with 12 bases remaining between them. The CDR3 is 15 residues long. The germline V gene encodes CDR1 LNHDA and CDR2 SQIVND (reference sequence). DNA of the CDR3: TGTGCCAGTAGTAGTCCTAGAGGGCGCACAGATACGCAGTATTTT. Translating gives CASSSPRGRTDTQYF.

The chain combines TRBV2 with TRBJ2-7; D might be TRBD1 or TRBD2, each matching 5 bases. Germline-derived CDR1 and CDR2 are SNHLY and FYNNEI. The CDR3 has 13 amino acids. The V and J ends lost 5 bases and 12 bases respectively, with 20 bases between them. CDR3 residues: CASSLLPGPVVYF. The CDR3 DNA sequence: TGTGCCAGCAGTTTACTACCGGGACCAGTGGTGTACTTC.

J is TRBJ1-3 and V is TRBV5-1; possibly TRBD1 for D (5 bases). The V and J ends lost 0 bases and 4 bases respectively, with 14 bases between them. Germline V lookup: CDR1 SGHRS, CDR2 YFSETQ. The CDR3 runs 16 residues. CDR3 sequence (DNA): TGCGCCAGCAGCTTGGAACCTCAGGGTAACGGAAACACCATATATTTT. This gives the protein CASSLEPQGNGNTIYF.

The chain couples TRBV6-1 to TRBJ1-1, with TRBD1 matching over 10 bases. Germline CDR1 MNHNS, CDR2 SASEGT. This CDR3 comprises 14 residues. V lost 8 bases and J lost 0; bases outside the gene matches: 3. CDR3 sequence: CASGTGVMNTEAFF. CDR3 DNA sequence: TGTGCCAGCGGGACAGGGGTAATGAACACTGAAGCTTTCTTT.

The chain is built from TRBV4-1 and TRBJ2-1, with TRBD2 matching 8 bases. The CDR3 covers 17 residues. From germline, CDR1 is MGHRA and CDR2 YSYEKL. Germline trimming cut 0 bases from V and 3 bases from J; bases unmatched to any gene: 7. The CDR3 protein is CASSQDRGSGGYNEQFF. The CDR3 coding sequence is TGCGCCAGCAGCCAAGATCGAGGGAGCGGGGGCTACAATGAGCAGTTCTTC.

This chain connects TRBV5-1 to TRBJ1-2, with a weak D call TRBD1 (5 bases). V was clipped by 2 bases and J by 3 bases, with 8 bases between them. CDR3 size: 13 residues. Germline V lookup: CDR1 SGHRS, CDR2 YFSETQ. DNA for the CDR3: TGCGCCAGCAGCTTAGGGACTGACTATGGCTACACCTTC. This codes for CASSLGTDYGYTF. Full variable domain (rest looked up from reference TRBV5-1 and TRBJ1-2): KAGVTQTPRYLIKTRGQQVTLSCSPISGHRSVSWYQQTPGQGLQFLFEYFSETQRNKGNFPGRFSGRQFSNSRSEMNVSTLELGDSALYLCASSLGTDYGYTFGSGTRLTVV.

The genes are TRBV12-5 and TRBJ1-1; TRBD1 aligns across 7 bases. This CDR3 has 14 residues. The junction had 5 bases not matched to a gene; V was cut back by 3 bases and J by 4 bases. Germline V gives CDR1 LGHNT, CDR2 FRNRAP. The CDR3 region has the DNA TGTGCTAGTGGTTTCGGGACAGAGAGCACTGAAGCTTTCTTT. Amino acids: CASGFGTESTEAFF.

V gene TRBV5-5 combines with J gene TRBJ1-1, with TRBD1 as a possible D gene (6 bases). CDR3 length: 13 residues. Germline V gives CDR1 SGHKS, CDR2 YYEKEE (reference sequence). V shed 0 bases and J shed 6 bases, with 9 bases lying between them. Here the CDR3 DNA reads TGTGCCAGCAGCTTGGCGGGGGGCGCTGAAGCTTTCTTT. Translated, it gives CASSLAGGAEAFF.